These 15 T cell receptor beta chains originate from one sample sequenced in a study of metastatic and nonmetastatic thyroid tumors. Thyroid surgery took place with no prior treatment in any patient. Using MiXCR, TCRdb reanalyzed the PCR reads. In the table there are around 50,000 clones, less than 30% of which are singletons. Sequenced input: blood. These receptors all stem from a female donor with papillary thyroid cancer or a benign thyroid nodule (not recorded which). Some clones in this sample may be carry-over from other donors' samples.

V usage is TRBV9 and J usage is TRBJ2-2, with 8 bases fitting TRBD2. CDR3 size: 15 residues. V shed 0 bases and J 7 bases; nucleotides not matched to a gene: 5. Germline CDR1 reads SGDLS; CDR2 reads YYNGEE. This CDR3 is CASSVATSGDGELFF. CDR3 bases: TGTGCCAGCAGCGTAGCTACTAGCGGAGACGGGGAGCTGTTTTTT.

This clone was detected a few times. The chain recombines TRBV5-1 with TRBJ2-7; 7 bases line up with TRBD1. With 4 bases clipped from V and 5 bases from J, the junction kept 9 bases outside the gene matches. The CDR3 loop spans 14 amino acids. CDR1 is SGHRS and CDR2 is YFSETQ in the germline V gene. CDR3: CASSIRQGLNEQYF. The CDR3 DNA is TGCGCCAGCAGCATCCGACAGGGTCTAAACGAGCAGTACTTC.

The CDR3 is CVTFPERLTNYGYTF. The DNA of the CDR3 is TGTGTCACCTTTCCCGAACGCCTTACTAACTATGGCTACACCTTC. V usage is TRBV28 and J usage is TRBJ1-2; D not certain. Germline values: CDR1 MDHEN, CDR2 SYDVKM. The CDR3 has 15 residues.

This clone has only a few counts. This chain links TRBV6-1 with TRBJ2-1, with 12 nucleotides matching TRBD2. CDR3 length: 16 residues. Germline V gene lookup returns CDR1 MNHNS and CDR2 SASEGT. Trimming cost V 1 base and J 8 bases; bases outside gene matches: 6. This chain's CDR3 is CASSEVGGTSGHEQFF. The DNA for the CDR3 is TGTGCCAGCAGTGAAGTTGGCGGGACTAGCGGGCATGAGCAGTTCTTC.

The table lists this clone with a count of one. The rearrangement uses TRBV20-1 and TRBJ2-7, with D possibly TRBD2 on 5 matching bases. This CDR3 has 13 residues. The germline CDR1 and CDR2 sequences are DFQATT and SNEGSKA (reference sequence). The CDR3 reads CSVPSGAMYEQYF. The CDR3 DNA sequence: TGCAGCGTTCCGAGCGGCGCTATGTACGAGCAGTACTTC.

The V gene is TRBV5-1, the J gene TRBJ2-3; D is unclear. Per the germline V gene, CDR1 is SGHRS and CDR2 is YFSETQ. The CDR3 extends over 14 amino acids. Trimming removed 0 bases from V and 0 bases from J, with 5 bases in between. Here the CDR3 reads CASSLVSSTDTQYF. The CDR3 region has the DNA TGCGCCAGCAGCTTGGTTTCTAGCACAGATACGCAGTATTTT.

This clone appeared a few times. The chain uses TRBV20-1 and TRBJ2-7; D gene uncertain. CDR3 length equals 13 residues. In germline, CDR1 is DFQATT, CDR2 SNEGSKA (reference sequence). V dropped 5 bases and J dropped 2 bases, with 13 bases sitting between them. The CDR3 DNA is TGCAGTGCTCTAAAAAGGGCTCCCTACGAGCAGTACTTC. Its protein is CSALKRAPYEQYF.

This clone was seen a few times. The rearrangement uses TRBV5-1 and TRBJ2-1; TRBD1 is a possible D gene (6 bases). The V end was cut by 1 base, the J end by 6 bases, with 26 bases between. The CDR3 extends over 19 amino acids. Germline values: CDR1 SGHRS, CDR2 YFSETQ. CDR3 amino acids: CASSLPSRQDWDVGNEQFF. The CDR3 nucleotides read TGCGCCAGCAGCTTGCCTTCCAGACAGGACTGGGATGTGGGCAATGAGCAGTTCTTC. Using reference TRBV5-1 and TRBJ2-1 for the parts outside the CDR3, the full variable domain is KAGVTQTPRYLIKTRGQQVTLSCSPISGHRSVSWYQQTPGQGLQFLFEYFSETQRNKGNFPGRFSGRQFSNSRSEMNVSTLELGDSALYLCASSLPSRQDWDVGNEQFFGPGTRLTVL.

V usage is TRBV15 and J usage is TRBJ1-2; maybe TRBD1 (5 bases). Looked up from germline, CDR1 is LNHNV and CDR2 is YYDKDF (reference sequence). V dropped 0 bases and J dropped 10 bases, with 15 bases sitting between them. CDR3 length: 14 amino acids. The chain's CDR3 is CATSRDETGTHYTF. Written as DNA, the CDR3 is TGTGCCACCAGCAGAGATGAAACCGGGACCCACTACACCTTC.

Ten or more counts support this clone. The same CDR3 arises from other DNA sequences in this sample as well. This chain links TRBV24-1 with TRBJ2-3, with D perhaps TRBD1 (7 bases). CDR1 and CDR2 from the germline V gene are KGHDR and SFDVKD. Trimming pared 5 bases from V and 4 bases from J, leaving 15 bases between. The CDR3 covers 15 residues. CDR3 loop: CATSGRGRGSDTQYF. In DNA form, the CDR3 reads TGTGCCACCAGTGGGAGGGGCAGGGGGTCAGATACGCAGTATTTT.

This clone was found a few times. The genes are TRBV2 and TRBJ2-5, with 7 nucleotides matching TRBD2. This CDR3 region has 13 residues. Germline CDR1 is SNHLY and CDR2 is FYNNEI. V lost 5 bases and J lost 4; bases outside the gene matches: 4. CDR3 sequence reads: CASSKGRVETQYF. The CDR3 coding sequence is TGTGCCAGCAGTAAAGGGAGGGTAGAGACCCAGTACTTC.

This chain uses TRBV11-2 with TRBJ2-7; 11 bases map to TRBD1. The CDR3 length is 13 residues. V was pared by 9 bases and J by 6 bases, with 7 bases of the junction left unmatched. Germline V gives CDR1 SGHAT, CDR2 FQNNGV. The CDR3 sequence is CASRGQGVGEQYF. The CDR3 DNA reads TGTGCCAGTAGGGGACAGGGGGTGGGCGAGCAGTACTTC.

This clone was observed a few times. This chain uses TRBV11-2 with TRBJ2-1; tentatively, D is TRBD2 (5 bases). CDR1 is SGHAT, CDR2 FQNNGV, per germline. This CDR3 region has 11 residues. Trimming stripped 2 bases from V and 15 bases from J, with 11 bases between. The CDR3 DNA reads TGTGCCAGCAGCTTATCGGCTAGCATGTTCTTC. Residues: CASSLSASMFF.

The count of this clone is one. V and J are TRBV5-6 and TRBJ2-6, with a tentative D call TRBD1 (6 bases). V was shortened by 4 bases and J by 0 bases, with 11 bases between the two germline ends. The CDR3 length is 16 residues. Per the germline V gene, CDR1 is SGHDT and CDR2 is YYEEEE. For the CDR3, the DNA is TGTGCCAGCAGCCTGACAGGTGACTCTGGGGCCAACGTCCTGACTTTC. It specifies CASSLTGDSGANVLTF. The variable domain in full, completed from reference TRBV5-6 and TRBJ2-6, reads DAGVTQSPTHLIKTRGQQVTLRCSPKSGHDTVSWYQQALGQGPQFIFQYYEEEERQRGNFPDRFSGHQFPNYSSELNVNALLLGDSALYLCASSLTGDSGANVLTFGAGSRLTVL.

This clone was observed a handful of times. The chain links TRBV12-3 or TRBV12-4 to TRBJ2-7; D ambiguous. V lost 5 bases, J lost 7 bases, and 9 bases lay in between. The CDR3 loop spans 11 amino acids. CDR3 protein: CASSQSWEQYF. DNA for the CDR3: TGTGCCAGCAGTCAAAGTTGGGAGCAGTACTTC.